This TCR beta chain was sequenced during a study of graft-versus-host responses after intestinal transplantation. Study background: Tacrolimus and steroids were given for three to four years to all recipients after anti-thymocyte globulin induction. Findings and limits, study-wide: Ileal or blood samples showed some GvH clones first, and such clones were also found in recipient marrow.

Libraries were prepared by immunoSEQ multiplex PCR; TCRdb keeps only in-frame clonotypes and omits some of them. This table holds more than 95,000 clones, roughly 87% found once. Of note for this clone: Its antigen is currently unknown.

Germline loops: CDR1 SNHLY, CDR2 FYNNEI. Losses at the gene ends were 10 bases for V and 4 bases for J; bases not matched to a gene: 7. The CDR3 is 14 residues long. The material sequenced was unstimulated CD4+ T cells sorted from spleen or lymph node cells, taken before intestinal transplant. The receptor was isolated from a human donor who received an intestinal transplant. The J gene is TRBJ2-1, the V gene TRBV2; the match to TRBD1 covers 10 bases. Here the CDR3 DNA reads TGTGCCACCCGACAGGGGGCGGGATACAATGAGCAGTTCTTC. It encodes CATRQGAGYNEQFF.